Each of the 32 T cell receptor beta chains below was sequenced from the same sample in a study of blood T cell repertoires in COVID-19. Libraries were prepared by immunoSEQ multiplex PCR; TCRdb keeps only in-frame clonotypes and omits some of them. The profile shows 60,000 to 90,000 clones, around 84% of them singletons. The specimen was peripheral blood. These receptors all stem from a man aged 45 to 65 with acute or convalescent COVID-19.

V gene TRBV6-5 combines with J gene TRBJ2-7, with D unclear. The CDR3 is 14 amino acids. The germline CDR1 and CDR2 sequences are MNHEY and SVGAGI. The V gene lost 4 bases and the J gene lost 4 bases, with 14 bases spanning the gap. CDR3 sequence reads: CASSFSLLRYEQYF. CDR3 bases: TGTGCCAGCAGTTTCAGCCTCCTGAGGTACGAGCAGTACTTC.

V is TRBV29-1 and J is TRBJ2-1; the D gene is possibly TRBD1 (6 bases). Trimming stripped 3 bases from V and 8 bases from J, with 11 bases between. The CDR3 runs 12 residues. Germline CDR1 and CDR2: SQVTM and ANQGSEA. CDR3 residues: CSVDFQGYEQFF. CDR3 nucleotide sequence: TGCAGCGTTGATTTTCAGGGGTATGAGCAGTTCTTC.

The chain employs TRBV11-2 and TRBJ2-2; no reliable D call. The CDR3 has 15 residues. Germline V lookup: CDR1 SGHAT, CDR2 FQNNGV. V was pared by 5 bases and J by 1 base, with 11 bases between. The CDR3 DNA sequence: TGTGCCAGCAGCCCACTGAGAGGGAACACCGGGGAGCTGTTTTTT. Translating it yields CASSPLRGNTGELFF.

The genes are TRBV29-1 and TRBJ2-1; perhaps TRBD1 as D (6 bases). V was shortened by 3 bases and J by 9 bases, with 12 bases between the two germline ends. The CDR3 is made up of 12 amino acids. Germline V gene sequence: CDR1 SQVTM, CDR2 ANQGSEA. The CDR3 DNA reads TGCAGCGTTGATAAGGACAGCGGTGAGCAGTTCTTC. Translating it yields CSVDKDSGEQFF.

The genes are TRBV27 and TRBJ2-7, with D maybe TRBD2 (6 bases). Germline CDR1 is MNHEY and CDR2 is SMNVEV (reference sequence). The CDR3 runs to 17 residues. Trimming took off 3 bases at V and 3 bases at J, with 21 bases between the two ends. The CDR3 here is CASSLRSPSSVYYEQYF. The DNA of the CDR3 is TGTGCCAGCAGTTTGCGGTCTCCGTCTAGCGTTTACTACGAGCAGTACTTC.

The CDR3 DNA is TGTGCCAGCAGCCGACAGGAGATGAACACTGAAGCTTTCTTT. Amino acid sequence: CASSRQEMNTEAFF. This rearrangement joins TRBV11-3 to TRBJ1-1; tentatively, D is TRBD1 (6 bases). CDR3 length: 14 amino acids. V lost 5 bases and J lost 0, with 10 bases in between. Per the germline V gene, CDR1 is SGHNT and CDR2 is YENEEA. The full variable domain, its missing parts supplied by reference TRBV11-3 and TRBJ1-1, is EAGVVQSPRYKIIEKKQPVAFWCNPISGHNTLYWYLQNLGQGPELLIRYENEEAVDDSQLPKDRFSAERLKGVDSTLKIQPAELGDSAVYLCASSRQEMNTEAFFGQGTRLTVV.

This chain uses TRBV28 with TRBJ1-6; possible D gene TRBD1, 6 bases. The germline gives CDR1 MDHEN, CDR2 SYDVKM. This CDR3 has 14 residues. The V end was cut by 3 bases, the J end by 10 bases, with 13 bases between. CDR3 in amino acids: CASSFRGGLSPLHF. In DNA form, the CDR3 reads TGTGCCAGCAGTTTTCGCGGGGGGCTGTCACCCCTCCACTTT.

The CDR3 reads CASSRTYLINYGYTF. The CDR3 nucleotides are TGTGCCAGCAGTAGGACATACCTAATAAACTATGGCTACACCTTC. The chain joins TRBV6-5 to TRBJ1-2; TRBD1 is a possible D gene (5 bases). Trimming shortened V by 5 bases and J by 2 bases, and 15 bases separated the two germline ends. This CDR3 spans 15 amino acids. CDR1 and CDR2 from the germline V gene are MNHEY and SVGAGI.

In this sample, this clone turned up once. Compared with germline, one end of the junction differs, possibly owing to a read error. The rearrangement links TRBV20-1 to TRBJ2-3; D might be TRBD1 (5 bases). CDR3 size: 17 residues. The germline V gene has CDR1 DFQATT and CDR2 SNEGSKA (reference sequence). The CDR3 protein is CSASTAETPMDTDAQYF. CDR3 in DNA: TGCAGTGCTAGTACGGCAGAGACACCAATGGACACAGATGCGCAGTATTTT.

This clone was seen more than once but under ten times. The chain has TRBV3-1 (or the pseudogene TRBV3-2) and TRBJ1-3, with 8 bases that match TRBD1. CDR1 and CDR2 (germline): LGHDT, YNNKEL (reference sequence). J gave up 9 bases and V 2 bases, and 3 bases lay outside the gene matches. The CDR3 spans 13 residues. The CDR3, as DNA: TGTGCCAGCAGCCAATCAGGGGGCCCCACCATATATTTT. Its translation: CASSQSGGPTIYF.

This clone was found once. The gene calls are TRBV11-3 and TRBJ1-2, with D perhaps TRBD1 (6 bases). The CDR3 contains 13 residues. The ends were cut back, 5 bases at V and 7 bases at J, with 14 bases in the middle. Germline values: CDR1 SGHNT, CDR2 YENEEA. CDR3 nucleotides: TGTGCCAGCAGCCCGGGAGGGGGGACTGGCTACACCTTC. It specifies CASSPGGGTGYTF.

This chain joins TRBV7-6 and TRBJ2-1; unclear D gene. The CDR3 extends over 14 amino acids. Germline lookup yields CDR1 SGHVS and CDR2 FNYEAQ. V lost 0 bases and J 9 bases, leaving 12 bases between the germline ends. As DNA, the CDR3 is TGTGCCAGCAGCTTAGCGGCCGGAGCGTTTGAGCAGTTCTTC. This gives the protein CASSLAAGAFEQFF. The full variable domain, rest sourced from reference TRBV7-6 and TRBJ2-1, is GAGVSQSPRYKVTKRGQDVALRCDPISGHVSLYWYRQALGQGPEFLTYFNYEAQQDKSGLPNDRFSAERPEGSISTLTIQRTEQRDSAMYRCASSLAAGAFEQFFGPGTRLTVL.

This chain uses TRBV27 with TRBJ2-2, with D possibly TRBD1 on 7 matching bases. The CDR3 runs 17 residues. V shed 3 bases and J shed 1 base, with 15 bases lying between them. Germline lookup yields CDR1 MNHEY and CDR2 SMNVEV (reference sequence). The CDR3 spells CASSFWAGGGNTGELFF. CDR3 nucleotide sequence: TGTGCCAGCAGTTTTTGGGCAGGGGGAGGGAACACCGGGGAGCTGTTTTTT.

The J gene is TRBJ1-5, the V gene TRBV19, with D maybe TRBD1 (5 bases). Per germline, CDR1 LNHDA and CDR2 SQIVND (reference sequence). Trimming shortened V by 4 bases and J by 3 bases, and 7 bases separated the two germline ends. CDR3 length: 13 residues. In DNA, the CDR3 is TGTGCCAGTAGTAGACAGAACAATCAGCCCCAGCATTTT. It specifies CASSRQNNQPQHF.

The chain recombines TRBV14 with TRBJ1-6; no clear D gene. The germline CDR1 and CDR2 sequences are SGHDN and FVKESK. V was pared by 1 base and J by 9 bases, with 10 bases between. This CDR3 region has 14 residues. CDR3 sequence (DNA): TGTGCCAGCAGCCAAGTGGGAGCAGGTTCACCCCTCCACTTT. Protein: CASSQVGAGSPLHF.

The CDR3 spells CATTFDRGAYEQYF. The DNA of the CDR3 is TGTGCCACCACATTCGACAGGGGAGCCTACGAGCAGTACTTC. The gene calls are TRBV15 and TRBJ2-7; 8 bases are a match to TRBD1. Germline CDR1 and CDR2: LNHNV and YYDKDF (reference sequence). The CDR3 length is 14 residues. V gave up 7 bases and J gave up 2 bases; unmatched junction bases: 7.

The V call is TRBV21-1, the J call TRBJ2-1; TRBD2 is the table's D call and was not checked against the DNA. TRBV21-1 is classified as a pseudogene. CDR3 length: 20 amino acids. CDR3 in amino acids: CASSKGWENAGTRPRDEQFF. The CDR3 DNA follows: TGTGCCAGCAGCAAAGGGTGGGAGAACGCCGGGACTAGACCTAGGGATGAGCAGTTCTTC.

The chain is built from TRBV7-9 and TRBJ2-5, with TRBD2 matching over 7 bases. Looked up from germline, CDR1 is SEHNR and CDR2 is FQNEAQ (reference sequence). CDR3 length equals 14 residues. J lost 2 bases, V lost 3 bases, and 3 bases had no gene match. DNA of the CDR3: TGTGCCAGCAGCTTGGGGGGGTTGCAAGAGACCCAGTACTTC. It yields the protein CASSLGGLQETQYF.

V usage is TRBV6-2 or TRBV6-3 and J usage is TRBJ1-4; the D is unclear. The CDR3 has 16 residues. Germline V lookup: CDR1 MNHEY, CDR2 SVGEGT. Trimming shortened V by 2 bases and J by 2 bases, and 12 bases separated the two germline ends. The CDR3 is CASSYRGPSTNEKLFF. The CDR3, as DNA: TGTGCCAGCAGTTACAGAGGGCCGTCGACTAATGAAAAACTGTTTTTT.

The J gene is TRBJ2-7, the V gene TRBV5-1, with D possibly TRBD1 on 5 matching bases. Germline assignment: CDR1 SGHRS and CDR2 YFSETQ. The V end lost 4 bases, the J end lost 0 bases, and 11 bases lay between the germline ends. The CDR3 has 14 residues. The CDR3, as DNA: TGCGCCAGCAGCAGACAGCCCAGCTCCTACGAGCAGTACTTC. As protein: CASSRQPSSYEQYF.

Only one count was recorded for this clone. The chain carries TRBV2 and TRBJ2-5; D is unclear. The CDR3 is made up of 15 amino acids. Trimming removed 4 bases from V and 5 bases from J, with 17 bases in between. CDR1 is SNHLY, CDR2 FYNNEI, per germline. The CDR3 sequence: CASSVALPPGETQYF. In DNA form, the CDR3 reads TGTGCCAGCAGTGTGGCATTACCTCCTGGTGAGACCCAGTACTTC.

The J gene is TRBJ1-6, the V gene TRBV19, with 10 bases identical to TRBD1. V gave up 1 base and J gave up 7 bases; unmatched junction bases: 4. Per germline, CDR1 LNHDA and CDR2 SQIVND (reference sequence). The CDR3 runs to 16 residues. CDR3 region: CASSIGRDRGNSPLHF. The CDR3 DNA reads TGTGCCAGTAGTATAGGACGGGACAGGGGCAATTCACCCCTCCACTTT.

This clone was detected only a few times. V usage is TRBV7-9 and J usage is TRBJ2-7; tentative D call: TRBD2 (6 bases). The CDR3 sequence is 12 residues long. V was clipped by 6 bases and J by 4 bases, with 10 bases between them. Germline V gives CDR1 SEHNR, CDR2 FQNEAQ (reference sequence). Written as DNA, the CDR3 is TGTGCCAGCAGGCGGGAAGGGTACGAGCAGTACTTC. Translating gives CASRREGYEQYF.

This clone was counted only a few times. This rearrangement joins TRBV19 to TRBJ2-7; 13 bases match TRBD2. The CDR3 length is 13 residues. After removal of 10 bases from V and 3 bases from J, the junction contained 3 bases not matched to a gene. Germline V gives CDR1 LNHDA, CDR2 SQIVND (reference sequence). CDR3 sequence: CATRTSGGYEQYF. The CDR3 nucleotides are TGTGCCACCAGGACTAGCGGGGGCTACGAGCAGTACTTC. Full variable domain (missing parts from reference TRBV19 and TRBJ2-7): DGGITQSPKYLFRKEGQNVTLSCEQNLNHDAMYWYRQDPGQGLRLIYYSQIVNDFQKGDIAEGYSVSREKKESFPLTVTSAQKNPTAFYLCATRTSGGYEQYFGPGTRLTVT.

CDR3 coding DNA: TGTGCCAGCAGCTTGGCCGTAGCGGAGCCCTACAATGAGCAGTTCTTC. This translates into CASSLAVAEPYNEQFF. This chain joins TRBV5-8 and TRBJ2-1, with D perhaps matching TRBD2 (6 bases). Germline values: CDR1 SGHTS, CDR2 YDEGEE. Trimming removed 0 bases at V and 2 bases at J, with 12 bases between. This CDR3 region has 16 residues.

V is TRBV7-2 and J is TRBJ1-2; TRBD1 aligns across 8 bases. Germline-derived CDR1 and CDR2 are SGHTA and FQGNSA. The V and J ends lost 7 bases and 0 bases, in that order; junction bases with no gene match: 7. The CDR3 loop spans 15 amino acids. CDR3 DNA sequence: TGTGCCAGCACCCTCGACAGGGGAGCTAACTATGGCTACACCTTC. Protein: CASTLDRGANYGYTF.

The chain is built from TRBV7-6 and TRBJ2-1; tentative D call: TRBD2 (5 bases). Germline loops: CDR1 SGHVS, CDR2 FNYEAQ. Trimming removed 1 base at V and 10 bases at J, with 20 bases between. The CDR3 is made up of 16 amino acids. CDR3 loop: CASSLEIQRSDGEQFF. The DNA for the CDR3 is TGTGCCAGCAGCTTAGAAATCCAGCGGTCTGACGGGGAGCAGTTCTTC.

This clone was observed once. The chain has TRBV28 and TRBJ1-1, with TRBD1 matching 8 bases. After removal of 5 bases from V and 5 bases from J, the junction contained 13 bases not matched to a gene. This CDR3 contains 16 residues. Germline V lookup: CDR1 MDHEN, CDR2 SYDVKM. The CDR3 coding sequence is TGTGCCAGCAGTAGACCCAGGGGGCTCGCGGGGACTGAAGCTTTCTTT. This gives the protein CASSRPRGLAGTEAFF.

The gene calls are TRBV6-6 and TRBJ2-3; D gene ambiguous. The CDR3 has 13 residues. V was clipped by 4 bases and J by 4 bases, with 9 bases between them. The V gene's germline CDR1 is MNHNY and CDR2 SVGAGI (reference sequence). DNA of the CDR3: TGTGCCAGCAGTTCCCCAGGCGCAGATACGCAGTATTTT. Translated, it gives CASSSPGADTQYF.

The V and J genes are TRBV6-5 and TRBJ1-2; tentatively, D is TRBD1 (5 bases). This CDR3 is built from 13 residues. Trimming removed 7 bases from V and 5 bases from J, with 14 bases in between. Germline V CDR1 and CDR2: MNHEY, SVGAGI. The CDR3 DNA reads TGTGCCAGCACCCCAGGGAATGGTTATGGCTACACCTTC. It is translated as CASTPGNGYGYTF.

The CDR3 reads CATSPNGATGELFF. The CDR3 DNA follows: TGTGCCACCAGTCCCAACGGTGCCACCGGGGAGCTGTTTTTT. This chain joins TRBV24-1 and TRBJ2-2; D remains unclear. Germline CDR1 and CDR2: KGHDR and SFDVKD. The CDR3 runs to 14 residues. The germline V and J ends were trimmed by 6 bases and 4 bases, with 11 bases remaining between them.

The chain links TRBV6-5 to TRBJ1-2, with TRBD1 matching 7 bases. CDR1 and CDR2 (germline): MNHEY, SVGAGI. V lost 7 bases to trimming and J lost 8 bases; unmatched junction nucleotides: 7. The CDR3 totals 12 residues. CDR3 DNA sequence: TGTGCCAGCACCTACAGGGGCCGGGGCTACACCTTC. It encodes CASTYRGRGYTF.